This T cell receptor beta chain was sequenced in a study of blood T cells in healthy people across ages (dated by TCRdb to the mid-2010s). For context, the study as a whole: In model experiments, template switching captured about one uniquely barcoded TCR beta cDNA molecule for every two T cells. To track age-related changes in TCR beta repertoire diversity, the study relied on deep sequencing normalized with unique cDNA molecular identifiers. Donors were grouped into four age groups: young (average roughly 17 years), middle-aged (approximately 41), aged (around 66) and long-lived (just over 80). To avoid experimental bias, donors of different ages were distributed randomly across sequencing lanes. Using the same blood draw, the study looked at two additional independent replicas of 1 million unique cDNA reads for two donors, one aged 18 to 30 and the other aged 80 or older.

Beyond this particular receptor, the publication reports: Since profiling was done on bulk unsorted PBMCs, naive and antigen-experienced compartments could not be conclusively compared. Total diversity estimates from one million sequenced T cells were considered lower bounds and underestimates. The long-lived group showed more naive CD4+ T cells, fewer expanded clones and increased TCR diversity than the aged group, suggesting age selection. Because the CMV infection status of the donors was unknown, age-related changes in expanded clonotypes may potentially have been confounded. Observed TCR beta diversity correlated strongly with the percentage of naive T cells measured by flow cytometry. Observed TCR beta diversity per million T cells fell roughly linearly with age, and a significant reduction was already apparent by age roughly 40.

From its cysteine to its phenylalanine, the CDR3 spans 14 amino acids. The read is trimmed to its CDR3 DNA, 42 bases read in frame from base 1. CDR1 is given as MNHEY and CDR2 as SVGAGI, both from the germline V gene. Donors were 40 or so systemically healthy Caucasian individuals from Russia aged roughly 6 to 90 years. Each donor gave about 11 milliliters of peripheral blood, drawn into EDTA-treated Vacutainer tubes. PBMCs were isolated by Ficoll-Paque density-gradient centrifugation, with at least 6 million obtained per sample. Total RNA was extracted from PBMCs with Trizol reagent, with at least 5 micrograms obtained per sample. The percentages of naive CD45RAhigh/CD27high T cells were determined by flow cytometry on a PBMC aliquot from every donor. With respect to this clonotype: This receptor's antigen is unknown. Per-base qualities were not stored, and no clone one base away is much larger.

Libraries came from 5' RACE. Sequencing was performed on an Illumina HiSeq 2500. The second PCR ran for roughly 7 to 12 cycles and used a J-beta primer mix along with a sample-barcoded 5' primer. A template-switch 5' adaptor carrying 12 random nucleotides introduced a unique molecular identifier onto each TCR beta cDNA molecule. Each sample yielded at least 3 million CDR3-containing paired-end reads. The Mint cDNA synthesis kit, primed by a TRBC-specific oligonucleotide, was used to synthesize first-strand cDNA from all RNA. Following uracil-DNA glycosylase treatment, a first 18-cycle PCR with universal primers M1SS and BC2_uni_R was performed on all cDNA. The published analysis was carried out like this. For normalization, 1 million high-quality reads were randomly selected from each sample, with every read carrying a distinct molecular identifier. Instead of being binned into consensus sequences, reads that shared molecular identifiers were thrown out. MiTCR, set to a Q25 quality threshold and the strictest error-elimination algorithm, was used for CDR3 identification, clonotype clustering and error correction. A nonparametric unseen species model with Euler transformation was used to estimate lower-bound total TCR beta diversity. TCRdb itself trimmed the public reads at Q25 with fastp, ran MiXCR and retained productive beta chains. One record per CDR3 amino acid sequence lists the most common genes and DNA. None of the V and J calls come from the authors' own analysis; TCRdb made them. Within this sample are 850,000 to 1,100,000 distinct CDR3 sequences, with about two fifths of them counted one time only. The top ten clones comprise around 12% of the sample.

The source is a man younger than 35 in good health. The sequencing sample was made of blood. Recombination linked TRBV6-5 to TRBJ2-5; the D gene cannot be resolved reliably. The DNA end favors TRBJ2-7, so the J call may be wrong. The base sequence is TGTGCCAGCAGTTACTCGAAAGTGCGTCACGAGCAGTACTTC. Its protein reads: CASSYSKVRHEQYF.